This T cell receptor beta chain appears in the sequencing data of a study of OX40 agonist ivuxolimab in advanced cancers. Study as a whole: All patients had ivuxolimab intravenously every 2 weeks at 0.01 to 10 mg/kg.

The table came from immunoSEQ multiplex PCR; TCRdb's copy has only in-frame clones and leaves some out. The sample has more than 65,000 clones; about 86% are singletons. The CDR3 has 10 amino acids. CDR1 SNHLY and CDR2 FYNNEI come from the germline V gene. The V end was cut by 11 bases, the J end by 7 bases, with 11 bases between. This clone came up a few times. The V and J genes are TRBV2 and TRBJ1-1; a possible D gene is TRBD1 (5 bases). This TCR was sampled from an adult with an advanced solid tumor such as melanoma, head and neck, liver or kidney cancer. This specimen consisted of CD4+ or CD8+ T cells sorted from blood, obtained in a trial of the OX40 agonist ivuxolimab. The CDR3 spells CAGLDSEAFF. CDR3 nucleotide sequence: TGTGCCGGACTCGACAGTGAAGCTTTCTTT.